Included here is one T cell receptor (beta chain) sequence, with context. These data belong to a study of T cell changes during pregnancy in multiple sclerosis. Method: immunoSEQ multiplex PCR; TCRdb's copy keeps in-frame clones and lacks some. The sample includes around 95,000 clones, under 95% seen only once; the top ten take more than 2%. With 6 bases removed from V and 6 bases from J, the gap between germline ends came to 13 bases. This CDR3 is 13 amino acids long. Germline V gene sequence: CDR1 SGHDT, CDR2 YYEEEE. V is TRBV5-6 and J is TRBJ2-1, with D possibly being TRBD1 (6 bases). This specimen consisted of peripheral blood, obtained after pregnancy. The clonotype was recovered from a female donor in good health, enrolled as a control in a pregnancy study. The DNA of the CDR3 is TGTGCCAGCACTCTGGGGGCGACCAATGAGCAGTTCTTC. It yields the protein CASTLGATNEQFF.